This passage covers 4 T cell receptor beta chains from one sample sequenced in a study of blood T cells in healthy people across ages. PCR was performed a second time for about 7 to 11 cycles using a sample-barcoded 5' primer and a J-beta primer mix. TCRdb reprocessed the 5' RACE reads with MiXCR, giving one entry per CDR3 protein. The repertoire has roughly 640,000 distinct CDR3 sequences, under 30% of them found once; the top ten carry around a sixth. Sequences were obtained from blood. The receptors come from a woman older than 75 in good health.

This clonotype was seen a single time. This sequence may be a read error, since a much larger clone differs from it by one base. V usage is TRBV18 and J usage is TRBJ2-3; maybe TRBD1 (6 bases). Trimming removed 6 bases from V and 1 base from J, with 17 bases in between. The CDR3 contains 16 residues. The germline V gene encodes CDR1 KGHSH and CDR2 LQKENI. The CDR3 sequence is CASSQTGLAGTDTQYF. For the CDR3, the DNA is TGTGCCAGCTCGCAGACAGGCCTTGCTGGCACAGATACGCAGTATTTT.

V and J are TRBV5-1 and TRBJ2-1, with 9 bases aligning to TRBD1. CDR1 and CDR2 from the germline V gene are SGHRS and YFSETQ. V was clipped by 0 bases and J by 5 bases; unmatched bases: 9. This CDR3 is built from 17 residues. CDR3 coding DNA: TGCGCCAGCAGCTTGGACAGGGGGCCACCAGCAGACAATGAGCAGTTCTTC. Encoded protein: CASSLDRGPPADNEQFF.

This clonotype was counted ten times or more. V gene TRBV5-4 combines with J gene TRBJ2-1, with D perhaps TRBD2 (7 bases). The germline V and J ends were trimmed by 0 bases and 7 bases, with 17 bases remaining between them. The CDR3 is 16 amino acids. Germline V gene lookup returns CDR1 SGHNT and CDR2 YYREEE (reference sequence). CDR3 residues: CASSLAGGGAKNEQFF. The CDR3 coding sequence is TGTGCCAGCAGCTTGGCCGGTGGGGGGGCCAAGAATGAGCAGTTCTTC.

In its sample, this clonotype was seen many times. The gene calls are TRBV30 and TRBJ1-4, with 9 bases that match TRBD1. Germline CDR1 GTSNPN, CDR2 SVGIG (reference sequence). Losses at the gene ends were 3 bases for V and 5 bases for J; bases not matched to a gene: 4. The CDR3 is 14 amino acids. CDR3 nucleotides: TGTGCCTGGAGCCTCGGGACAGGGAATGAAAAACTGTTTTTT. Protein product: CAWSLGTGNEKLFF.